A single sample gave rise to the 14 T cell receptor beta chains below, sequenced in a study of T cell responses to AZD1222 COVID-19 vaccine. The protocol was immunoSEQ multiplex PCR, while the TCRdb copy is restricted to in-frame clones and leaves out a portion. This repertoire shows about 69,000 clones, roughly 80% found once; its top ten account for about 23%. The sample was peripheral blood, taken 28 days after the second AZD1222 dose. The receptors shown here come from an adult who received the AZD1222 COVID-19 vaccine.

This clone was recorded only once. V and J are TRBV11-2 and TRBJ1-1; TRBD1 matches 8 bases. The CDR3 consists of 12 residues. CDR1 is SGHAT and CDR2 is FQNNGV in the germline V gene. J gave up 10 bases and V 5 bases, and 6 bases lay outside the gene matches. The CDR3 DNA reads TGTGCCAGCAGCCCGCCGACAGGGGTAGCTTTCTTT. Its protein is CASSPPTGVAFF.

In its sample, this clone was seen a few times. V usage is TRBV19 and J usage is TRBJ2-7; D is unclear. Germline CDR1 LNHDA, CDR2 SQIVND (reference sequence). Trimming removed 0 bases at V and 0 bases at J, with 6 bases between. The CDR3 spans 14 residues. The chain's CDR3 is CASSIDGFSYEQYF. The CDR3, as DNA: TGTGCCAGTAGTATAGACGGATTCTCCTACGAGCAGTACTTC.

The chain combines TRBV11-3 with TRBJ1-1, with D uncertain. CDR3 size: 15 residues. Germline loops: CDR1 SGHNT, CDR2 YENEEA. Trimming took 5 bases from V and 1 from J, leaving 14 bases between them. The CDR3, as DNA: TGTGCCAGCAGCATGACACGGAAGCAGAACACTGAAGCTTTCTTT. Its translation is CASSMTRKQNTEAFF.

In DNA, the CDR3 is TGTGCCAGCAGAGGGGTTTCCTACGAGCAGTACTTC. Its translation is CASRGVSYEQYF. The V gene is TRBV6-5, the J gene TRBJ2-7; possibly TRBD1 for D (5 bases). The V end was cut by 6 bases, the J end by 1 base, with 7 bases between. CDR1 is MNHEY and CDR2 is SVGAGI in the germline V gene. The CDR3 is 12 amino acids.

The CDR3 nucleotides read TGTGCCAGCAGTTCCCAGGGAGAGATCGAGCAGTACTTC. The encoded protein is CASSSQGEIEQYF. The rearrangement uses TRBV6-2 or TRBV6-3 and TRBJ2-7; TRBD1 or TRBD2 may be the D gene (5 bases each). This CDR3 has 13 residues. V shed 4 bases and J shed 6 bases, with 13 bases lying between them. The germline V gene encodes CDR1 MNHEY and CDR2 SVGEGT.

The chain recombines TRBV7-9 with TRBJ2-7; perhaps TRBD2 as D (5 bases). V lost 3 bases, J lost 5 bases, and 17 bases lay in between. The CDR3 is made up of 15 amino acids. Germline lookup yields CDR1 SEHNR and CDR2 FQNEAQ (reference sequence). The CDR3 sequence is CASSFFEGVRHEQYF. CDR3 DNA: TGTGCCAGCAGCTTCTTCGAGGGAGTCCGGCACGAGCAGTACTTC. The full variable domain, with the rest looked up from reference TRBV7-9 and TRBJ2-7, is DTGVSQNPRHKITKRGQNVTFRCDPISEHNRLYWYRQTLGQGPEFLTYFQNEAQLEKSRLLSDRFSAERPKGSFSTLEIQRTEQGDSAMYLCASSFFEGVRHEQYFGPGTRLTVT.

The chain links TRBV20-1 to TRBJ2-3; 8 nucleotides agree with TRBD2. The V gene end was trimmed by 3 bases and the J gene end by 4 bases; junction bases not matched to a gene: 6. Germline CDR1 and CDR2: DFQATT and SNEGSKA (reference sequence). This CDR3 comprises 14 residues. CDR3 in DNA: TGCAGTGCTAGTGGACCGGGAGGGCCAGATACGCAGTATTTT. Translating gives CSASGPGGPDTQYF.

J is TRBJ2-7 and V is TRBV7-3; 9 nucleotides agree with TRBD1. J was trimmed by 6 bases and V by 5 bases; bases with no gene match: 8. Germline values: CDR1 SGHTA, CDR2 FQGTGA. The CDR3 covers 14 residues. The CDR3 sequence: CASSAQGALGEQYF. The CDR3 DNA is TGTGCCAGCAGCGCACAGGGGGCCCTTGGCGAGCAGTACTTC.

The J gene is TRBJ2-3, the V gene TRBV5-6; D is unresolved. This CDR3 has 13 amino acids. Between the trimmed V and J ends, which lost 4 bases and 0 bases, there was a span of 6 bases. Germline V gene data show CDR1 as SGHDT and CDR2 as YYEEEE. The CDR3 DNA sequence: TGTGCCAGCAGCCTCCAGAGCACAGATACGCAGTATTTT. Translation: CASSLQSTDTQYF.

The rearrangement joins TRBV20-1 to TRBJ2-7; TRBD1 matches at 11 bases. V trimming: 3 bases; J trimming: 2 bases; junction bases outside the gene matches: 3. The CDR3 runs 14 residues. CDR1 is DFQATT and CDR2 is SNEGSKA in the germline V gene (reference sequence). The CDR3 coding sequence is TGCAGTGCTAGTTGGACAGGGGGCCCCTACGAGCAGTACTTC. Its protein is CSASWTGGPYEQYF.

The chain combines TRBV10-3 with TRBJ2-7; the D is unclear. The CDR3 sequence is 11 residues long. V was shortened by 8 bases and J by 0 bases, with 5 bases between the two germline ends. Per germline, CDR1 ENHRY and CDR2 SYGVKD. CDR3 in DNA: TGTGCCATCGGGGACTCCTACGAGCAGTACTTC. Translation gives CAIGDSYEQYF.

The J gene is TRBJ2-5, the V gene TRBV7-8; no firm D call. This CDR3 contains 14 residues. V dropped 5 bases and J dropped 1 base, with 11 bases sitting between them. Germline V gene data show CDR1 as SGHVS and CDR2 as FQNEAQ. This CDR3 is CASSKKILQETQYF. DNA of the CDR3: TGTGCCAGCAGCAAGAAGATACTCCAAGAGACCCAGTACTTC. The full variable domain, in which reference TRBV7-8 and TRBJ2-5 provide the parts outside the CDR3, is GAGVSQSPRYKVAKRGQDVALRCDPISGHVSLFWYQQALGQGPEFLTYFQNEAQLDKSGLPSDRFFAERPEGSVSTLKIQRTQQEDSAVYLCASSKKILQETQYFGPGTRLLVL.

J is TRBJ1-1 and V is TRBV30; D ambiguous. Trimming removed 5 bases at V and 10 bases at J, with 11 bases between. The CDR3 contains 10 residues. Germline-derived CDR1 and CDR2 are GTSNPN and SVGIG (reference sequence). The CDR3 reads CAWGVDGAFF. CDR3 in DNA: TGTGCCTGGGGGGTAGACGGAGCTTTCTTT.

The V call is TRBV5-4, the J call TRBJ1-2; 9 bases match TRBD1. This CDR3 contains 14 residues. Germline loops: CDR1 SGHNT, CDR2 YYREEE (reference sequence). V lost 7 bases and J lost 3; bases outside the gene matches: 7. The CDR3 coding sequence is TGTGCCAGCCAAAATAGACAGGGGGACTATGGCTACACCTTC. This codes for CASQNRQGDYGYTF. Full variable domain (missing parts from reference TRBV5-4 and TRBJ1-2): ETGVTQSPTHLIKTRGQQVTLRCSSQSGHNTVSWYQQALGQGPQFIFQYYREEENGRGNFPPRFSGLQFPNYSSELNVNALELDDSALYLCASQNRQGDYGYTFGSGTRLTVV.